The rows below give T cell receptor beta chains drawn from one sample of a study of molecular identifiers for immune sequencing clone quantification. TCRdb processed the PCR reads anew with MiXCR; each CDR3 protein has one entry. The sample shows nearly 650,000 distinct CDR3 sequences, approximately 24% of them seen only once. The material sequenced was naive CD8+ T cells from blood, with Jurkat cell RNA spiked in. These receptors came from a human donor in good health. Some libraries in this study had Jurkat cell RNA spiked in. Both conserved end residues are part of each CDR3. D genes are given only for firm matches. Clone size is shown for a subset of rows, as once, few, many or a class of expanded clone.

j_call v_call clone_size d_call cdr3_nt cdr3_aa
TRBJ2-7 TRBV27 many NA TGTGCCAGCAGTGTTGGAGCGGAGCAGTACTTC CASSVGAEQYF
TRBJ1-5 TRBV5-8 few TRBD1 TGTGCCAGCAGCAAGCCCGCGGGACAGGGTGCCCTTAATCAGCCCCAGCATTTT CASSKPAGQGALNQPQHF
TRBJ2-5 TRBV5-1 many TRBD2 TGCGCCAGCAGCTTGGCCGGCAGCGGGGGGTACCAAGAGACCCAGTACTTC CASSLAGSGGYQETQYF
TRBJ2-5 TRBV7-3 NA TRBD2 TGTGCCAGCAGCTTTGGGACTAGCGGGAAAGAGACCCAGTACTTC CASSFGTSGKETQYF
TRBJ2-3 TRBV3-1 few NA TGTGCCAGCAGCCTCCCGGGGGGCGTAGACACAGATACGCAGTATTTT CASSLPGGVDTDTQYF
TRBJ2-2 TRBV6-4 many NA TGTGCCAGCAGTGAGATCTCCGGGGAGCTGTTTTTT CASSEISGELFF
TRBJ1-2 TRBV4-3 NA NA TGCGCCAGCAGCCAAGAGTCGGAGTTCGTTGGTAACTATGGCTACACCTTC CASSQESEFVGNYGYTF
TRBJ2-3 TRBV5-1 many TRBD2 TGCGCCAGCAGCTTGGGACTAGCGACCACAGATACGCAGTATTTT CASSLGLATTDTQYF
TRBJ2-7 TRBV11-2 few NA TGTGCCAGCAGCTTAGGCGACAGCGAGCAGTACTTC CASSLGDSEQYF
TRBJ1-1 TRBV5-1 NA NA TGCGGCAGCAGCTTTTTAGGGGATAACACTGAAGCTTTCTTT CGSSFLGDNTEAFF
TRBJ1-1 TRBV28 NA TRBD1 TGTGCCAGCAGTCACTTACAGGGGGCCTCCACTGAAGCTTTCTTT CASSHLQGASTEAFF
TRBJ2-7 TRBV25-1 few TRBD1 TGTGCCACCCAGGGGACAGGGGGTTACGAGCAGTACTTC CATQGTGGYEQYF
TRBJ2-3 TRBV19 few NA TGTGCCAGTAGTATAGCGACAAAAAGCACAGATACGCAGTATTTT CASSIATKSTDTQYF
TRBJ2-3 TRBV30 NA NA TGTGCCTGGAGGACCCGGGGGCGCGACACAGATACGCAGTATTTT CAWRTRGRDTDTQYF
TRBJ2-4 TRBV3-1 NA TRBD2 TGTGCCAGCAGCCAATCTCGCGGGAGGGAAAACATTCAGTACTTC CASSQSRGRENIQYF
TRBJ2-5 TRBV20-1 few NA TGCAGTGCTAGAGATCTTGGAGAAGAGACCCAGTACTTC CSARDLGEETQYF
TRBJ1-3 TRBV12-3/TRBV12-4 many NA TGTGCCAGCAGCGGGCGAGGCGGAAACACCATATATTTT CASSGRGGNTIYF
TRBJ2-7 TRBV9 few NA TGTGCCAGCAGCGTAGGAAGGACACCCTACGAGCAGTACTTC CASSVGRTPYEQYF
TRBJ2-3 TRBV4-1 NA TRBD1 TGCGCCAGCAGCCAAGATGGACAGGGGGAAACAGATACGCAGTATTTT CASSQDGQGETDTQYF
TRBJ2-1 TRBV7-9 NA TRBD2 TGTGCTAGCAGCCCAACTAGCGGGGGGGCGTTCGGTGAGCAGTTCTTC CASSPTSGGAFGEQFF
TRBJ2-7 TRBV3-2 NA NA TGTGCCAGCAGCCAGATTAGCGGGGGGGGCCGTGCCCTCGAGCAGTACTTC CASSQISGGGRALEQYF
TRBJ1-1 TRBV19 NA NA TGTGCCAGTAGTATGAGGGTCAGCCCGAACACTGAAGCTTTCTTT CASSMRVSPNTEAFF
TRBJ1-4 TRBV7-6 many NA TGTGCCAGCAGCGAATTCGGGGCCCAAACTAATGAAAAACTGTTTTTT CASSEFGAQTNEKLFF
TRBJ1-3 TRBV6-1 many NA TGTGCCAGCAGTGAAGATCTCGTCCAGGGGACTGGAAACACCATATATTTT CASSEDLVQGTGNTIYF
TRBJ2-1 TRBV27 NA NA TGTGCCAGCAGTAAGTTGGGGGACAATGAGCAGTTCTTC CASSKLGDNEQFF
TRBJ2-2 TRBV20-1 many NA TGCAGTGCTAGAACGCTTCTGGAGAACACCGGGGAGCTGTTTTTT CSARTLLENTGELFF
TRBJ1-1 TRBV6-2/TRBV6-3 NA NA TGTGCCTGCAGTTACTGGCCAGCGAACACTGAAGCTTTCTTT CACSYWPANTEAFF
TRBJ1-4 TRBV4-1 many NA TGCGCCAGCAGCCAAGAGGGGACTAATGAAAAACTGTTTTTT CASSQEGTNEKLFF
TRBJ2-2 TRBV6-1 NA NA TGTGCCAGCAGTGTAATAAGTCCGAACACCGGGGAGCTGTTTTTT CASSVISPNTGELFF